This T cell receptor (beta chain) was sequenced in a study of blood T cell repertoires in COVID-19. On the study more broadly: In each case, the material was cDNA or gDNA derived from T cells, B-cell-depleted T cells, or PBMCs.

V gave up 5 bases and J gave up 7 bases; unmatched junction bases: 7. Germline values: CDR1 SGHTA, CDR2 FQGNSA. The CDR3 is 14 residues long. Clones were sequenced by immunoSEQ multiplex PCR, and TCRdb holds only the in-frame ones, with some missing. The top ten hold around 4.6% of the sample, which has approximately 260,000 clones, roughly 89% seen once. This sequence originates from a woman in her 40s who had recovered from COVID-19. This rearrangement joins TRBV7-2 to TRBJ1-4; TRBD1 agrees at 7 bases. Sequenced input: peripheral blood. CDR3 nucleotide sequence: TGTGCCAGCAGCCCGGGACAGCCCCTTGAAAAACTGTTTTTT. Translated, it gives CASSPGQPLEKLFF.